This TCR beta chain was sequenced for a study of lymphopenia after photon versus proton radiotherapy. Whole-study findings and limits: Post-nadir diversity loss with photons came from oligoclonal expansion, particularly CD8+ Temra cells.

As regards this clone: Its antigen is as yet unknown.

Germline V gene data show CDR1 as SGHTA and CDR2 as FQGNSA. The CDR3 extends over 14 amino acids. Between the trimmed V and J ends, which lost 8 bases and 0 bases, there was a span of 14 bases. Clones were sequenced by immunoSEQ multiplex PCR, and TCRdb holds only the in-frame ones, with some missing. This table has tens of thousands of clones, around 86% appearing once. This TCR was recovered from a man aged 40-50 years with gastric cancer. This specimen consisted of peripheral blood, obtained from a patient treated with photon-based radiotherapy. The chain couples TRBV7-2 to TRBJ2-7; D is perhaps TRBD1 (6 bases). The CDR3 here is CASQVQGSSYEQYF. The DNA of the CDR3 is TGTGCCAGCCAAGTACAGGGAAGCTCCTACGAGCAGTACTTC.